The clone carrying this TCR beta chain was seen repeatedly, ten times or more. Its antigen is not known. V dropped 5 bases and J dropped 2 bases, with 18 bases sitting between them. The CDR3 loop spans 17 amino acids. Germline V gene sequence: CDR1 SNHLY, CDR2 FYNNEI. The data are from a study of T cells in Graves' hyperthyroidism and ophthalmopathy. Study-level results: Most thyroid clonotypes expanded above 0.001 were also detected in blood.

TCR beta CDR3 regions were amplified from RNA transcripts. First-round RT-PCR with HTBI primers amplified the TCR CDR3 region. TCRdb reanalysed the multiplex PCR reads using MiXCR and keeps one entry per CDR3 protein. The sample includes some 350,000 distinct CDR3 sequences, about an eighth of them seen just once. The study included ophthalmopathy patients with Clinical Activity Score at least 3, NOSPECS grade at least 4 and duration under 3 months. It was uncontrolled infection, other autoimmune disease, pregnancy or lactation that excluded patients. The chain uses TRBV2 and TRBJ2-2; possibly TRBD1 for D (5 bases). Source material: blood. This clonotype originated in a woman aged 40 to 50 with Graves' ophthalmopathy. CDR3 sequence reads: CASSKTDGARNTGELFF. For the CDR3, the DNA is TGTGCCAGCAGTAAAACGGATGGGGCACGTAACACCGGGGAGCTGTTTTTT.